Listed here are 17 T cell receptor beta chains from one sample, sequenced in a study of blood T cell repertoires in COVID-19. Using immunoSEQ multiplex PCR, the repertoire was profiled, and TCRdb retains in-frame clones only, with some absent. Seen here are around 100,000 clones, roughly 89% observed once, and the top ten hold 17%. Sequenced material: peripheral blood. Receptors were obtained from a woman older than 75 in a cohort sampled during active COVID-19.

DNA for the CDR3: TGTGCCAGCAGCGTAGATGACAGGGTAGGGGCTGAAGCTTTCTTT. Its protein product is CASSVDDRVGAEAFF. The chain links TRBV9 to TRBJ1-1; 7 bases fit TRBD1. Per germline, CDR1 SGDLS and CDR2 YYNGEE. This CDR3 is 15 amino acids long. V gave up 0 bases and J gave up 6 bases; unmatched junction bases: 8. Variable domain in full (rest from reference TRBV9 and TRBJ1-1): DSGVTQTPKHLITATGQRVTLRCSPRSGDLSVYWYQQSLDQGLQFLIQYYNGEERAKGNILERFSAQQFPDLHSELNLSSLELGDSALYFCASSVDDRVGAEAFFGQGTRLTVV.

V and J are TRBV10-1 and TRBJ1-2; D unresolved. This CDR3 has 13 residues. Germline CDR1 WNHNN, CDR2 SYGVQD (reference sequence). The V gene lost 0 bases and the J gene lost 8 bases, with 10 bases spanning the gap. The CDR3 DNA sequence: TGCGCCAGCAGTGAGTCTGCCGCGGGGGGCTACACCTTC. The encoded protein is CASSESAAGGYTF.

V and J are TRBV7-9 and TRBJ2-5; possibly TRBD2 for D (5 bases). V was cut by 3 bases and J by 5 bases, with 7 bases left in between. The length of the CDR3 is 12 residues. The germline V gene has CDR1 SEHNR and CDR2 FQNEAQ (reference sequence). CDR3 sequence: CASSFGGETQYF. The CDR3 bases are TGTGCCAGCAGCTTTGGCGGGGAGACCCAGTACTTC.

This chain joins TRBV3-1 (or the pseudogene TRBV3-2) and TRBJ1-6; the D is unclear. Trimming shortened V by 4 bases and J by 0 bases, and 7 bases separated the two germline ends. The CDR3 contains 15 residues. From germline, CDR1 is LGHDT and CDR2 YNNKEL (reference sequence). The CDR3 nucleotides are TGTGCCAGCAGCCCGGGTGGCTCCTATAATTCACCCCTCCACTTT. Protein: CASSPGGSYNSPLHF.

The CDR3 nucleotides read TGTGCCAGCAGTGGTAGGCAGGGGTTTGCCAATGAGCAGTTCTTC. As protein: CASSGRQGFANEQFF. The rearrangement uses TRBV27 and TRBJ2-1, with a possible D match to TRBD1 (6 bases). CDR3 length equals 15 residues. Per the germline V gene, CDR1 is MNHEY and CDR2 is SMNVEV (reference sequence). V shed 5 bases and J shed 6 bases, with 17 bases lying between them.

This chain connects TRBV28 to TRBJ2-7, with D perhaps matching TRBD1 (5 bases). Germline-derived CDR1 and CDR2 are MDHEN and SYDVKM. The CDR3 length is 12 residues. V dropped 8 bases and J dropped 4 bases, with 12 bases sitting between them. CDR3 nucleotides: TGTGCCAGCCATCAAGCAGGGTACGAGCAGTACTTC. This translates into CASHQAGYEQYF.

This rearrangement joins TRBV3-1 (or the pseudogene TRBV3-2) to TRBJ1-3, with D uncertain. From germline, CDR1 is LGHDT and CDR2 YNNKEL (reference sequence). Trimming took 8 bases from V and 0 from J, leaving 8 bases between them. This CDR3 region has 13 residues. The CDR3 is CASGLSSGNTIYF. CDR3 sequence (DNA): TGTGCCAGCGGACTGAGCTCTGGAAACACCATATATTTT.

The chain carries TRBV30 and TRBJ1-4, with D perhaps matching TRBD1 (5 bases). Germline loops: CDR1 GTSNPN, CDR2 SVGIG (reference sequence). The CDR3 has 13 residues. The V and J ends lost 4 bases and 7 bases respectively, with 13 bases between them. The DNA of the CDR3 is TGTGCCTGGATAGGGCAGGGTGGTGAAAAACTGTTTTTT. Amino acids: CAWIGQGGEKLFF.

The V call is TRBV30, the J call TRBJ2-3; 7 nucleotides align to TRBD2. This CDR3 spans 13 amino acids. Germline CDR1 GTSNPN, CDR2 SVGIG (reference sequence). The V and J ends lost 4 bases and 1 base, in that order; junction bases with no gene match: 2. The CDR3 DNA reads as TGTGCCTGGACTCGGGGGGGCACAGATACGCAGTATTTT. This encodes CAWTRGGTDTQYF.

The chain is built from TRBV19 and TRBJ1-2; unclear D gene. V gave up 3 bases and J gave up 4 bases, with 9 bases separating them. Germline CDR1 is LNHDA and CDR2 is SQIVND (reference sequence). This CDR3 region has 13 residues. The CDR3 here is CASSIPQVYGYTF. The DNA of the CDR3 is TGTGCCAGTAGTATCCCCCAGGTCTATGGCTACACCTTC.

This clone occurred once. The gene calls are TRBV28 and TRBJ2-1; 7 nucleotides match TRBD2. Germline V lookup: CDR1 MDHEN, CDR2 SYDVKM. The CDR3 has 13 residues. V lost 9 bases and J lost 8; bases outside the gene matches: 10. The CDR3 sequence is CASGREGHYEQFF. The DNA of the CDR3 is TGTGCCAGTGGGAGGGAGGGCCATTATGAGCAGTTCTTC.

The chain uses TRBV30 and TRBJ1-1, with TRBD1 matching 8 bases. The CDR3 totals 12 residues. Trimming at V came to 5 bases and at J to 5 bases, leaving 4 bases not matched to a gene. CDR1 and CDR2 (germline): GTSNPN, SVGIG (reference sequence). As DNA, the CDR3 is TGTGCCTGGGGGGACAGGATTACTGAAGCTTTCTTT. Translation gives CAWGDRITEAFF.

The chain carries TRBV6-5 and TRBJ2-3; 10 nucleotides line up with TRBD2. This CDR3 has 15 residues. Germline V gene data show CDR1 as MNHEY and CDR2 as SVGAGI. With V trimmed by 8 bases and J by 5 bases, 10 bases remained unmatched. Here the CDR3 DNA reads TGTGCCAGCCGGAGCGGGAGGGCCCCTGGAGATACGCAGTATTTT. Translated, it gives CASRSGRAPGDTQYF.

The genes are TRBV5-8 and TRBJ1-1; D might be TRBD1 (5 bases). Trimming shortened V by 1 base and J by 9 bases, and 13 bases separated the two germline ends. Germline V CDR1 and CDR2: SGHTS, YDEGEE. This CDR3 spans 13 amino acids. The DNA of the CDR3 is TGTGCCAGCAGCTTGATCCAGGGTGAAAAAGCTTTCTTT. Translating gives CASSLIQGEKAFF.

The chain combines TRBV6-1 with TRBJ2-7; 8 bases fit TRBD1. The CDR3 covers 16 residues. Germline assignment: CDR1 MNHNS and CDR2 SASEGT. V lost 4 bases, J lost 0 bases, and 8 bases stayed unmatched. This CDR3 reads CASSGRWDRSSYEQYF. DNA of the CDR3: TGTGCCAGCAGTGGGCGATGGGACAGGAGCTCCTACGAGCAGTACTTC.

The chain carries TRBV7-6 and TRBJ2-7, with D maybe TRBD1 (6 bases). CDR1 and CDR2 from the germline V gene are SGHVS and FNYEAQ. The length of the CDR3 is 15 residues. Trimming took off 1 base at V and 7 bases at J, with 17 bases between the two ends. CDR3 coding DNA: TGTGCCAGCAGCTTAGGTGGGGGCGTGGGTCAGGAGCAGTACTTC. Its protein product is CASSLGGGVGQEQYF.

The chain couples TRBV6-5 to TRBJ2-7; 7 positions agree with TRBD1. In germline, CDR1 is MNHEY, CDR2 SVGAGI. The CDR3 is 13 amino acids. The junction had 8 bases not matched to a gene; V was cut back by 6 bases and J by 6 bases. DNA of the CDR3: TGTGCCAGCAGCTCATACGGACAGGTCGAGCAGTACTTC. The encoded protein is CASSSYGQVEQYF.